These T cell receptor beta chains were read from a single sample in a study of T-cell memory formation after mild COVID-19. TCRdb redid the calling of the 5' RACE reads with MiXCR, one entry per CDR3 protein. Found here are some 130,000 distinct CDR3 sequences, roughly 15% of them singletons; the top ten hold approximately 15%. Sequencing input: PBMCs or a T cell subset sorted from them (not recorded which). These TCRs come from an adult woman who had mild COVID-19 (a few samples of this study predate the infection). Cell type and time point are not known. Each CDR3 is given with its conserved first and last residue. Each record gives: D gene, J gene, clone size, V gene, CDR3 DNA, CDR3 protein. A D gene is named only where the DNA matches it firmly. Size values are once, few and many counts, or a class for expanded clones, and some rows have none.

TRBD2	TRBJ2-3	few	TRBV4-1	TGCGCCAGCAGCCAAGAGGTAGCGGGAGATACGCAGTATTTT	CASSQEVAGDTQYF
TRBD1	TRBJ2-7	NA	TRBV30	TGTGCCTGGAGTACCGGGACAGGGTCCTACGAGCAGTACTTC	CAWSTGTGSYEQYF
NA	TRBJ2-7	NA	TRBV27	TGTGCCAGCAGTGCCCCCCCATACCACGAGCAGTACTTC	CASSAPPYHEQYF
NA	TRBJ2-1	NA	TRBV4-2	TGTGCCAGCAGCCAAGAAGTCGTCGGGGGTGTGAATGAGCAGTTCTTC	CASSQEVVGGVNEQFF
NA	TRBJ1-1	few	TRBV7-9	TGTGCCAGCAGCTTAGTAGAGGAGAACACTGAAGCTTTCTTT	CASSLVEENTEAFF
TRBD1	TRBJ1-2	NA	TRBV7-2	TGTGCCAGCAGCTTAGGGAACAGGGGGCGGCATGGCTACACCTTC	CASSLGNRGRHGYTF
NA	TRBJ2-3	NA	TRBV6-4	TGTGCCAGCAGTCAGGACGGGGCAGATACGCAGTATTTT	CASSQDGADTQYF
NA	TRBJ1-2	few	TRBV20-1	TGCAGTGCTATGCAGGGGAGAGTGACTAACTATGGCTACACCTTC	CSAMQGRVTNYGYTF
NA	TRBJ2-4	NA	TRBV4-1	TGCGCCAGCAGCCAAGGGGGGGCCATAACAGGCAAAAACATTCAGTACTTC	CASSQGGAITGKNIQYF
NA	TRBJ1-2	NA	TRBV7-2	TGTGCCAGCAGCCAGGCGGCAGGGGTTTCGTTTGAGGGCTACACCTTC	CASSQAAGVSFEGYTF
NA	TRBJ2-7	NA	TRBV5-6	TGTGCCAGCAGCTTGGTCCCAGGGTCTGGCGAGCAGTACTTC	CASSLVPGSGEQYF
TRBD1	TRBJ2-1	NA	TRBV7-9	TGTGCCAGCAGCTTAGACCCACAGGGGGTTGAGCAGTTATTC	CASSLDPQGVEQLF
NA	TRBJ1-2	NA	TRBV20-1	TGCAGTGCTAGAGAGGGGCGGGAGGGCTACACCTTC	CSAREGREGYTF
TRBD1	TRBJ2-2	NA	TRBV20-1	TGCAGTGCTAGTCCCACGGGGGGACAGGGAGGGGGGAACACCGGGGAGCTGTTTTTT	CSASPTGGQGGGNTGELFF
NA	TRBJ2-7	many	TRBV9	TGTGCCAGCAGCCTAGGGGGTGGCCGCTACGAGCAGTACTTC	CASSLGGGRYEQYF